This T cell receptor (beta chain) originates from a study of T-cell reconstitution after alpha-beta-depleted transplantation in children. Unique molecular identifiers were used in preparing the TCRbeta library. From the PCR reads, TCRdb called clonotypes with MiXCR, one entry per CDR3 protein. This table holds around 240,000 distinct CDR3 sequences, about 9.6% found once. V was cut by 4 bases and J by 6 bases, with 16 bases left in between. The CDR3 totals 15 residues. Germline V lookup: CDR1 MNHEY, CDR2 SVGAGI. This clonotype was observed many times. The sequences come from PBMCs from the stem cell graft donor, collected from the stem cell graft. This sequence was found in a human donor who donated a stem cell graft to a child with SCID. The rearrangement uses TRBV6-5 and TRBJ1-5; perhaps TRBD1 as D (5 bases). The DNA for the CDR3 is TGTGCCAGCAGTTCCCAGGGAGAGGGAGGTCAGCCCCAGCATTTT. Translation: CASSSQGEGGQPQHF.